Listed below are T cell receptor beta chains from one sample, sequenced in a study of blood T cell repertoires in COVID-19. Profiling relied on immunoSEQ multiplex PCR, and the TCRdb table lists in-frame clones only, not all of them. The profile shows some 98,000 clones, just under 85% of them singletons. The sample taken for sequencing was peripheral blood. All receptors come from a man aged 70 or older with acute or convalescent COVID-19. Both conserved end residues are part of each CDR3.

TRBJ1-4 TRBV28 CASKEGAANEKLFF
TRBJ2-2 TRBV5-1 CASSWGTSGNTGELFF
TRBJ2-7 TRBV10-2 CASSESIAGGYEQYF
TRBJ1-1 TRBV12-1 CASSFGRSVKGHPNTEAFF
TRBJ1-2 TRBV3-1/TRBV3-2 CASSQVPRSGYGYTF
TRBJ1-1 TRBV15 CATSGGLNTEAFF
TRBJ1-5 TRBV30 CAWSQGQGTHNQPQHF
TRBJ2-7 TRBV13 CASSWTGGYEQYF
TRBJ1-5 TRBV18 CASSGGRENNQPQHF
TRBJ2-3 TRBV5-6 CASSFIDRLSFTDTQYF
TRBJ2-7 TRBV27 CASSFGGTLSYEQYF
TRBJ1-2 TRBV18 CASSPNELELRLGTF
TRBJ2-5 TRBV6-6 CASSNSGSRIETQYF
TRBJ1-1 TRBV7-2 CASSARQYDEAFF
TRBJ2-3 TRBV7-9 CASSFGMAGGLTDTQYF
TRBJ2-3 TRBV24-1 CATSATGTVSTDTQYF
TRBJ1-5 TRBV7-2 CASRLDRASNQPQHF
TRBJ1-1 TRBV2 CASSEFRGNTEAFF
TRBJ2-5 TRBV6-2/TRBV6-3 CASSYSGTGQETQYF
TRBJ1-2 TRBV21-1 CASSADGYTF
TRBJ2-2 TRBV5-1 CASSLEGQGNTGELFF
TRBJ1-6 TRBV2 CASHSQEFTLHF
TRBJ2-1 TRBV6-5 CASSSAGFSYNEQFF
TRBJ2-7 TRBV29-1 CSVGQQTYEQYF
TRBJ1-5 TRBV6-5 CASSYTTGPEQPQHF
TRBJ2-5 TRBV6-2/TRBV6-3 CASSYWGGPRGETQYF
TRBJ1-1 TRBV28 CASSHQGSDTEAFF
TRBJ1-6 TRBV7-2 CASSIQQVKQSPLHF
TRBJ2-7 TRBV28 CASSLTDRGYEQYF
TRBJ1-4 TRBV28 CASSSLGQGPEKLFF
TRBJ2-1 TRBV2 CASRGGTRGDNEQFF
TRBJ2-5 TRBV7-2 CASTLGRQETQYF
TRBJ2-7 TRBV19 CASSSVQGGSYEQYF
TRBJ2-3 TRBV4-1 CASSQARTSRLDTQYF
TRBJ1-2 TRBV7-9 CASSSTGYGYTF
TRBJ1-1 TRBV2 CASSITGTGNTEAFF
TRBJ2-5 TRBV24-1 CATSDRGETQYF
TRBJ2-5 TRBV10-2 CASSVLAGAQETQYF
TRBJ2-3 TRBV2 CASRPGFGGELTDTQYF
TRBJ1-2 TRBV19 CASSSPQVSYYGYTF
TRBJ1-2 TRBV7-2 CASSLTPYGYTF
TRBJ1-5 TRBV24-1 CATSAGYSNQPQHF
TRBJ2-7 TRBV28 CARSRQGGEQYF
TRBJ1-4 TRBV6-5 CASSPGTALEKLFF
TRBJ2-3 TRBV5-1 CASSHYGTASSTDTQYF
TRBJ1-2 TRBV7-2 CASSPRTGNYGYTF
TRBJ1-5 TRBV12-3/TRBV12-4 CASSQDRNQPQHF
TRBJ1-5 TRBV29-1 CSVQYRGIQPQHF
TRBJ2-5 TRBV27 CASSLWGRQETQYF
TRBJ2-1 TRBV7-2 CASSSVASGTFYNEQFF
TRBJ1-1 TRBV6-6 CASSYGGTENTEAFF
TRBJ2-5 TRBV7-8 CASSPTSGRGQETQYF
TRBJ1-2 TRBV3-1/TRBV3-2 CASRHVDRSYGYTF
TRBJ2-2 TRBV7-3 CASRQGRALAGELFF
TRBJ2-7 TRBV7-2 CASSLESASSYEQYF
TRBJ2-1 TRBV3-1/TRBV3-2 CASSQDARGRGVF
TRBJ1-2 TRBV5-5 CASSRQGRDGYTF
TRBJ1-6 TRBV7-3 CASSFERQASSPLHF
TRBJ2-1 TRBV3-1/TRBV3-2 CASSQDLGTGGRYEQFF
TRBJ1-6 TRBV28 CASSYTSDSPLHF